One T cell receptor beta chain is described in this entry. TCRdb's copy holds only in-frame clones and misses some; the assay was immunoSEQ multiplex PCR. Of approximately 210,000 clones detected, less than 85% appear once; the ten largest clones hold around 7.8%. This sample is drawn from a study of blood T cell repertoires in COVID-19. The wider study: COVID-19 samples, acute and convalescent, were from the United States, Italy and Spain.

The J segment lost 2 bases and the V segment lost 0 bases, leaving 11 bases of the junction unmatched. This CDR3 is built from 18 residues. Germline V gene lookup returns CDR1 SGDLS and CDR2 YYNGEE. The V gene is TRBV9, the J gene TRBJ2-5; 9 nucleotides line up with TRBD2. The material sequenced was peripheral blood. The sequence was collected from a woman at least 80 years old with COVID-19, enrolled during active disease. The CDR3: CASSVGRTSVGGQETQYF. The CDR3 DNA sequence: TGTGCCAGCAGCGTAGGGAGGACTAGCGTGGGGGGACAAGAGACCCAGTACTTC.